The present entry profiles one T cell receptor (beta chain) with its context. The antigen it recognizes is unknown. This clone may be a read error of a much larger clone one base away. These data come from a study of identical twins (dated by TCRdb to the mid-2010s). For context, the study as a whole: The study deep-sequenced TCR alpha and beta repertoires from monozygotic twins, unrelated adults of various ages and cord blood to test whether fetal clonotypes persist. To rule out contamination, replicate twin experiments were performed at different times with different library preparation protocols.

From the germline V gene, CDR1 is MDHEN and CDR2 is SYDVKM. Measured from the cysteine to the phenylalanine, the CDR3 is 15 residues long. CDR3 DNA only is kept here, 45 bases in frame from base 1. Every donor in the study was a healthy Caucasian. Three pairs of female monozygotic twins, all aged 18 to 29 years, made up the twin cohort. Peripheral blood mononuclear cells were the source from which RNA for the TCR libraries was isolated. Libraries were built with 5' RACE. Sequenced on an Illumina HiSeq 2000. A universal primer binding site was introduced by template switching, and a unique molecular identifier was present in the final cDNA, enabling accurate counting of TCR cDNA molecules. Specific primers in the conserved constant-segment region were used to synthesize first-strand cDNA for the TCR alpha and beta chains. Each cDNA library was double barcoded, with a SMART-Mk sample barcode plus Illumina barcodes, to control for contamination. TruSeq adapter sequences and Illumina sample barcodes were added in two successive PCR steps. The Illumina HiSeq platform was used with custom primers to sequence TCR alpha and beta cDNA libraries. The authors' pipeline ran thus. Raw reads were processed with MiGEC to extract unique molecular identifiers, and MiXCR was used to determine CDR3 positions. For each individual, recombination models were inferred using an EM algorithm with the repgenHMM and IGoR tools. Shared clonotype analysis was performed with the tcR package in R, normalizing sharing by the product of cloneset sizes. To study raw recombination without the effects of thymic and clonal selection, out-of-frame nonproductive sequences were analyzed. TCRdb ran its own pipeline on the public reads, namely fastp trimming at Q25 and MiXCR clone calling, and kept in-frame beta chains. Every CDR3 protein is listed once, alongside the most common genes and DNA of its rows. What appears here as the V and J calls and clone size reflects TCRdb's work, not the paper's. The table for this sample lists about 890,000 distinct CDR3 sequences; around an eighth of them were counted only once. Clones ranked in the top ten supply roughly 1.6% of the sample.

Broader findings and caveats from the paper: Compared with coincidental sharing between unrelated individuals, an excess of low generation-probability sequences was observed among out-of-frame TCR alpha sequences shared between twins. The excess sharing between twins in beta out-of-frame sequences was weaker because fewer shared sequences reduced the signal-to-noise ratio. Because the same donors could not be followed over many years, the conclusions relied on cross-sectional statistical analysis. Out-of-frame TCR alpha sharing in monozygotic twins was systematically underestimated by recombination models, whereas sharing between unrelated individuals was in agreement with the recombination models. Zero-insertion analyses could be partly confounded by invariant T cells such as MAIT and iNKT, although diverse VJ usage argued against such confounding for most clonotypes. Abundant cord blood beta clonotypes carried fewer insertions; young adult naive repertoires showed a weaker similar trend, while memory repertoires showed none.

The data were also submitted as part of a second study, on yellow fever vaccine responses in identical twins. The second source states: The T cell response to vaccination in identical twins was reported by the authors to appear partly convergent and partly personalized. In the study, vaccine-responding T cell clones were precisely tracked in identical twins.

Rearrangement joined TRBV28 to TRBJ2-3; the D segment cannot be called with confidence. This clonotype originated in a woman aged 18-30 years in good health. What was sequenced was PBMCs. DNA sequence: TGTTCCAGCAGTTTTTTGAGAAGTATCACAGATACGCAGTATTTT. This is translated as CSSSFLRSITDTQYF.